The 25 T cell receptor beta chains below all came from one sample that was sequenced in a study of T cell repertoires in cytomegalovirus infection. MiXCR was run by TCRdb on the reads, yielding one entry per CDR3 protein. The sample shows under 250,000 distinct CDR3 sequences, 9% to 15% of them seen only once. Sequencing input: PBMCs. The source of these receptors is a human donor in good health (CMV status not recorded). Some clones in this sample may be carry-over from other donors' samples.

This clonotype turned up a few times. This chain links TRBV27 with TRBJ1-2, with 10 positions matching TRBD1. The CDR3 consists of 15 residues. The junction had 6 bases not matched to a gene; V was cut back by 6 bases and J by 2 bases. Germline V gene data show CDR1 as MNHEY and CDR2 as SMNVEV (reference sequence). The CDR3 protein is CASSPGQGVNYGYTF. CDR3 DNA sequence: TGTGCCAGCAGCCCTGGACAGGGGGTGAACTATGGCTACACCTTC.

This clonotype was recorded at least ten times. The genes are TRBV20-1 and TRBJ2-3; D gene ambiguous. Germline values: CDR1 DFQATT, CDR2 SNEGSKA (reference sequence). Trimming took off 5 bases at V and 6 bases at J, with 12 bases between the two ends. The CDR3 is 12 amino acids. CDR3 nucleotide sequence: TGCAGTGCTCCTTATCAACGGGATACGCAGTATTTT. This codes for CSAPYQRDTQYF.

Only a few counts were recorded for this clonotype. V gene TRBV6-2 or TRBV6-3 combines with J gene TRBJ1-1; 7 bases are a match to TRBD1. The CDR3 totals 13 residues. Germline lookup yields CDR1 MNHEY and CDR2 SVGEGT. J lost 3 bases, V lost 6 bases, and 4 bases had no gene match. The CDR3 DNA sequence: TGTGCCAGCAGGCCAGGGACAGACACTGAAGCTTTCTTT. This gives the protein CASRPGTDTEAFF.

This clonotype was seen only a few times. The chain combines TRBV29-1 with TRBJ1-5; TRBD1 matches at 8 bases. The CDR3 loop spans 11 amino acids. CDR1 and CDR2 from the germline V gene are SQVTM and ANQGSEA. V was clipped by 7 bases and J by 11 bases; unmatched bases: 7. The CDR3 sequence: CSAQGAGAQHF. The DNA for the CDR3 is TGCAGCGCTCAGGGGGCAGGGGCCCAGCATTTT.

This clonotype was observed at least ten times. The chain uses TRBV7-3 and TRBJ1-1; D is unresolved. Germline CDR1 and CDR2: SGHTA and FQGTGA. The CDR3 spans 13 residues. The germline V and J ends were trimmed by 2 bases and 6 bases, with 10 bases remaining between them. CDR3 sequence reads: CASSLFSQAEAFF. CDR3 DNA sequence: TGTGCCAGCAGCTTATTTTCCCAGGCTGAAGCTTTCTTT.

This clonotype came up many times. The CDR3 reads CASGFSGDTQYF. The CDR3 bases are TGTGCCAGCGGATTCTCGGGAGATACGCAGTATTTT. The chain carries TRBV6-5 and TRBJ2-3; D ambiguous. The CDR3 totals 12 residues. The V end lost 8 bases, the J end lost 5 bases, and 11 bases lay between the germline ends. CDR1 and CDR2 (germline): MNHEY, SVGAGI.

At least ten counts were recorded for this clonotype. The J gene is TRBJ2-2, the V gene TRBV7-2; a possible D gene is TRBD2 (5 bases). Trimming took 5 bases from V and 0 from J, leaving 13 bases between them. CDR3 length: 16 amino acids. In germline, CDR1 is SGHTA, CDR2 FQGNSA. CDR3 in amino acids: CASSPSGRTNTGELFF. The CDR3 DNA reads as TGTGCCAGCAGCCCCAGCGGAAGGACGAACACCGGGGAGCTGTTTTTT.

The chain combines TRBV20-1 with TRBJ1-5; no clear D gene. CDR1 DFQATT and CDR2 SNEGSKA come from the germline V gene (reference sequence). V lost 2 bases and J lost 2, with 10 bases in between. The length of the CDR3 is 14 residues. CDR3 sequence reads: CSARTGCGNQPQHF. The CDR3 DNA sequence: TGCAGTGCTAGAACCGGGTGCGGCAATCAGCCCCAGCATTTT.

This clonotype was seen a few times. The rearrangement links TRBV5-4 to TRBJ2-3; TRBD2 matches at 8 bases. Germline CDR1 is SGHNT and CDR2 is YYREEE (reference sequence). With 4 bases clipped from V and 5 bases from J, the junction kept 12 bases outside the gene matches. The CDR3 spans 16 residues. CDR3 loop: CASSPEGGGPKDTQYF. For the CDR3, the DNA is TGTGCCAGCAGCCCCGAGGGCGGGGGGCCAAAAGATACGCAGTATTTT.

This clonotype was counted ten times or more. J is TRBJ2-7 and V is TRBV28, with TRBD2 matching over 9 bases. J gave up 2 bases and V 5 bases, and 4 bases lay outside the gene matches. CDR1 is MDHEN and CDR2 is SYDVKM in the germline V gene. The CDR3 loop spans 14 amino acids. CDR3 protein: CASSKTSGTYEQYF. CDR3 in DNA: TGTGCCAGCAGTAAGACTAGCGGTACCTACGAGCAGTACTTC.

J is TRBJ2-7 and V is TRBV6-7; D is perhaps TRBD2 (6 bases). TRBV6-7 is sorted into the ORF group, with uncertain function. This CDR3 region has 18 residues. V lost 2 bases and J 4 bases, leaving 24 bases between the germline ends. Written as DNA, the CDR3 is TGTGCCAGCAGTTACCCGGCCCCGGAGGGGAGGAGCGGTTACGAGCAGTACTTC. Its protein product is CASSYPAPEGRSGYEQYF.

The chain joins TRBV29-1 to TRBJ1-2; 9 nucleotides align to TRBD1. V dropped 3 bases and J dropped 0; count of bases not matched to a gene: 5. Germline V gene sequence: CDR1 SQVTM, CDR2 ANQGSEA. The CDR3 runs 15 residues. The CDR3 sequence is CSVDRDRGANYGYTF. CDR3 in DNA: TGCAGCGTTGATAGAGACAGGGGGGCTAACTATGGCTACACCTTC.

This clonotype has a handful of counts. The V gene is TRBV29-1, the J gene TRBJ2-7; tentative D call: TRBD1 (5 bases). Per germline, CDR1 SQVTM and CDR2 ANQGSEA. This CDR3 comprises 11 residues. V lost 3 bases to trimming and J lost 5 bases, with 8 bases between them. The CDR3 spells CSVDRANEQYF. In nucleotides, the CDR3 is TGCAGCGTTGACAGGGCCAACGAGCAGTACTTC.

The chain recombines TRBV29-1 with TRBJ2-3, with TRBD2 as a possible D gene (6 bases). CDR3 length: 14 residues. Germline V gene lookup returns CDR1 SQVTM and CDR2 ANQGSEA. The V and J ends lost 8 bases and 2 bases respectively, with 17 bases between them. The CDR3 coding sequence is TGCAGCACCACCGGCGGGGCGAACACAGATACGCAGTATTTT. Protein product: CSTTGGANTDTQYF.

This clonotype was picked up a small number of times. V gene TRBV18 combines with J gene TRBJ1-2, with D perhaps matching TRBD1 (6 bases). The V end was cut by 0 bases, the J end by 8 bases, with 10 bases between. From germline, CDR1 is KGHSH and CDR2 LQKENI. The CDR3 is 13 amino acids. This CDR3 reads CASSPPNRVGYTF. The CDR3 bases are TGTGCCAGCTCACCACCTAACAGGGTCGGCTACACCTTC.

This clonotype was picked up a small number of times. The rearrangement uses TRBV25-1 and TRBJ2-7, with a tentative D call TRBD2 (7 bases). This CDR3 contains 16 residues. From germline, CDR1 is MGHDK and CDR2 SYGVNS. Trimming took off 3 bases at V and 1 base at J, with 16 bases between the two ends. In nucleotides, the CDR3 is TGTGCCAGCAGTGACGAAAGGAAGGGGGGGTCCTACGAGCAGTACTTC. This gives the protein CASSDERKGGSYEQYF.

Ten or more counts support this clonotype. V and J are TRBV7-2 and TRBJ2-1, with TRBD2 identical over 7 bases. This CDR3 comprises 14 residues. Germline values: CDR1 SGHTA, CDR2 FQGNSA. V lost 1 base and J lost 12; bases outside the gene matches: 9. CDR3: CASSLGLAAAGQFF. Written as DNA, the CDR3 is TGTGCCAGCAGCTTAGGCCTAGCGGCCGCTGGGCAGTTCTTC.

In this sample, this clonotype turned up many times. The chain combines TRBV4-2 with TRBJ2-7, with 7 positions matching TRBD1. The germline V gene encodes CDR1 LGHNA and CDR2 YNFKEQ. The CDR3 totals 13 residues. After removal of 3 bases from V and 6 bases from J, the junction contained 5 bases not matched to a gene. CDR3 sequence: CASSQTSGGEQYF. The DNA of the CDR3 is TGTGCCAGCAGCCAGACCTCAGGGGGCGAGCAGTACTTC.

This clonotype has just a few counts. The gene calls are TRBV19 and TRBJ1-5; D is uncertain. The V end was cut by 8 bases, the J end by 5 bases, with 22 bases between. The CDR3 covers 16 residues. Looked up from germline, CDR1 is LNHDA and CDR2 is SQIVND (reference sequence). DNA for the CDR3: TGTGCCAGTTCTAAGCCGGGTCCCCGAGGAGATCAGCCCCAGCATTTT. Translation gives CASSKPGPRGDQPQHF.

This clonotype was counted only a few times. V and J are TRBV20-1 and TRBJ2-3; TRBD2 matches 14 bases. This CDR3 comprises 15 residues. In germline, CDR1 is DFQATT, CDR2 SNEGSKA (reference sequence). V shed 7 bases, J shed 6 bases, and the junction held 9 bases outside the gene matches. The CDR3, as DNA: TGCAGTGTACTAGGGACTAGCGGGAGATCTGATACGCAGTATTTT. Translated: CSVLGTSGRSDTQYF.

At least ten counts were recorded for this clonotype. V gene TRBV7-2 combines with J gene TRBJ2-1, with 10 bases matching TRBD1. Germline V CDR1 and CDR2: SGHTA, FQGNSA. The V and J ends lost 5 bases and 6 bases, in that order; junction bases with no gene match: 7. This CDR3 has 15 residues. The CDR3: CASSPWDRGVNEQFF. The CDR3 DNA sequence: TGTGCCAGCAGCCCTTGGGACAGGGGAGTCAATGAGCAGTTCTTC.

The V and J genes are TRBV28 and TRBJ2-7, with 8 bases matching TRBD2. V trimming: 5 bases; J trimming: 5 bases; junction bases outside the gene matches: 8. This CDR3 is built from 14 residues. Per germline, CDR1 MDHEN and CDR2 SYDVKM. The CDR3: CASSGPGGPNEQYF. In nucleotides, the CDR3 is TGTGCCAGCAGTGGTCCGGGAGGGCCTAACGAGCAGTACTTC.

In this sample, this clonotype turned up a few times. The CDR3 here is CSVNTYEAFF. Written as DNA, the CDR3 is TGCAGCGTGAACACCTATGAAGCTTTCTTT. This chain connects TRBV29-1 to TRBJ1-1; D is uncertain. V was clipped by 6 bases and J by 7 bases, with 9 bases between them. The CDR3 totals 10 residues. Germline-derived CDR1 and CDR2 are SQVTM and ANQGSEA.

This chain links TRBV14 with TRBJ1-4, with TRBD1 as a possible D gene (6 bases). Germline V gene lookup returns CDR1 SGHDN and CDR2 FVKESK. V was pared by 3 bases and J by 8 bases, with 16 bases between. The CDR3 has 15 amino acids. The CDR3 sequence is CASSQLGQLEEKLFF. CDR3 DNA sequence: TGTGCCAGCAGCCAGCTCGGACAGTTGGAGGAAAAACTGTTTTTT.

The table lists this clonotype with many counts. The chain has TRBV7-3 and TRBJ2-7; 11 bases are a match to TRBD1. This CDR3 has 15 residues. The J segment lost 2 bases and the V segment lost 5 bases, leaving 5 bases of the junction unmatched. Germline V gene lookup returns CDR1 SGHTA and CDR2 FQGTGA. The CDR3 region has the DNA TGTGCCAGCAGCCGGGGACAGGGGGTACCCTACGAGCAGTACTTC. Its protein product is CASSRGQGVPYEQYF.